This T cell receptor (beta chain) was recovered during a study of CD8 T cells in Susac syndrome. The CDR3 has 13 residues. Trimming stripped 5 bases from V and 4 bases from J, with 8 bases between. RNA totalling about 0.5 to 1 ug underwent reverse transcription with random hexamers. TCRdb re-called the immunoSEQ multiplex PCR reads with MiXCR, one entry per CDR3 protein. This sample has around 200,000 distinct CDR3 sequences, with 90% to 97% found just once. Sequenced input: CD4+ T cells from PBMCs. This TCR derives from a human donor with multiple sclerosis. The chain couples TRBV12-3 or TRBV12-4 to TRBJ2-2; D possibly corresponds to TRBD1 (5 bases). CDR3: CASSPGLTGELFF. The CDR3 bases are TGTGCCAGCAGTCCAGGGCTCACCGGGGAGCTGTTTTTT.